Listed here is a single T cell receptor (beta chain). The antigen is unknown. The PCR was carried out with 60 Vbeta primers and 13 Jbeta primers. Here immunoSEQ multiplex PCR was the method, and the copy in TCRdb shows in-frame clones only, minus some. The data show approximately 160,000 clones, almost 85% seen once. The data were taken from a study of cytomegalovirus exposure and HLA in healthy donors. CDR1 is KGHSH and CDR2 is LQKENI in the germline V gene. V gave up 0 bases and J gave up 6 bases, with 6 bases separating them. The CDR3 has 12 residues. Whole-study results and caveats: The study dropped some indistinguishable V segments, TRBV6-2 and TRBV6-3 among them.

What was sequenced was PBMCs. This rearrangement joins TRBV18 to TRBJ2-7; the D is unclear. The receptor was isolated from a boy between 2 and 15 years old in good health and CMV-seronegative. The CDR3 reads CASSPPGREQYF. The CDR3 coding sequence is TGTGCCAGCTCACCACCCGGTCGCGAGCAGTACTTC.